The 20 T cell receptor beta chains in this list originate from one sample, sequenced in a study of blood T cell repertoires in COVID-19 (dated by TCRdb to 2020 to 2021). Libraries were built with the immunoSEQ multiplex PCR assay. The source is immuneACCESS, and TCRdb retained only in-frame sequences with V and J called. Part of the clones is not carried over; for the studies checked, unresolved V genes explain less than half of this, and the remainder is unexplained. This sample comprises around 230,000 clones, about 80% of them detected only once. The top ten clones comprise around 9.6% of the sample. The sequenced sample was peripheral blood. The receptors originated from an elderly woman with acute or convalescent COVID-19.

The rearrangement uses TRBV3-1 (or the pseudogene TRBV3-2) and TRBJ2-1; TRBD2 matches at 7 bases. Germline assignment: CDR1 LGHDT and CDR2 YNNKEL (reference sequence). V trimming: 0 bases; J trimming: 4 bases; junction bases outside the gene matches: 6. There are 16 residues in the CDR3. CDR3 residues: CASSQDSSGAYNEQFF. CDR3 in DNA: TGTGCCAGCAGCCAAGATTCCAGCGGGGCGTACAATGAGCAGTTCTTC.

V gene TRBV7-9 combines with J gene TRBJ2-4; 10 positions match TRBD2. V was pared by 5 bases and J by 6 bases, with 10 bases of the junction left unmatched. CDR3 length: 16 residues. Germline loops: CDR1 SEHNR, CDR2 FQNEAQ (reference sequence). The DNA for the CDR3 is TGTGCCAGCAGCCTACAATTACTAGCGGGGAGAAACATTCAGTACTTC. This translates into CASSLQLLAGRNIQYF.

This clone has a handful of counts. The chain links TRBV19 to TRBJ1-4, with a weak D call TRBD1 (5 bases). Germline lookup yields CDR1 LNHDA and CDR2 SQIVND (reference sequence). This CDR3 spans 12 amino acids. The germline V and J ends were trimmed by 3 bases and 15 bases, with 14 bases remaining between them. CDR3 amino acids: CASSIAGQQMFF. The CDR3 nucleotides read TGTGCCAGTAGTATCGCCGGACAACAAATGTTTTTT.

V usage is TRBV27 and J usage is TRBJ2-1; TRBD1 aligns across 8 bases. The CDR3 loop spans 15 amino acids. CDR1 is MNHEY, CDR2 SMNVEV, per germline (reference sequence). V gave up 4 bases and J gave up 9 bases; unmatched junction bases: 11. The DNA of the CDR3 is TGTGCCAGCAGTTCCTCCAGGGGGCGCGTTCTTGAGCAGTTCTTC. Amino acids: CASSSSRGRVLEQFF.

The gene calls are TRBV20-1 and TRBJ2-7, with a possible D match to TRBD2 (7 bases). Germline V CDR1 and CDR2: DFQATT, SNEGSKA (reference sequence). V lost 3 bases and J lost 12, with 15 bases in between. The CDR3 is made up of 11 amino acids. The DNA of the CDR3 is TGCAGTGCTAGGAAGGGGGGGGGCACGTACTTC. It specifies CSARKGGGTYF.

The chain carries TRBV28 and TRBJ1-5; no definite D call. The CDR3 covers 14 residues. The germline CDR1 and CDR2 sequences are MDHEN and SYDVKM. The ends were cut back, 3 bases at V and 4 bases at J, with 10 bases in the middle. CDR3 residues: CASSFTFRNQPQHF. The CDR3 DNA reads as TGTGCCAGCAGTTTTACATTCAGAAATCAGCCCCAGCATTTT.

The rearrangement links TRBV2 to TRBJ2-2; 12 positions agree with TRBD2. This CDR3 region has 16 residues. Germline lookup yields CDR1 SNHLY and CDR2 FYNNEI. Germline trimming cut 3 bases from V and 4 bases from J; bases unmatched to any gene: 3. CDR3 sequence: CASSELAGGPTGELFF. The DNA for the CDR3 is TGTGCCAGCAGTGAGCTAGCGGGGGGGCCCACCGGGGAGCTGTTTTTT.

The chain couples TRBV5-6 to TRBJ1-5, with 8 bases aligning to TRBD1. The length of the CDR3 is 16 residues. V lost 3 bases, J lost 6 bases, and 11 bases stayed unmatched. Germline V gene data show CDR1 as SGHDT and CDR2 as YYEEEE. The CDR3 is CASSSLRAGGLQPQHF. The CDR3 nucleotides are TGTGCCAGCAGCTCCCTTAGGGCAGGGGGCCTTCAGCCCCAGCATTTT.

The chain joins TRBV12-5 to TRBJ2-3, with TRBD1 as a possible D gene (5 bases). The germline CDR1 and CDR2 sequences are LGHNT and FRNRAP. This CDR3 has 13 residues. V was shortened by 4 bases and J by 3 bases, with 8 bases between the two germline ends. The CDR3 loop reads CASGSSGTDTQYF. CDR3 bases: TGTGCTAGTGGTTCCTCAGGGACAGATACGCAGTATTTT. The variable domain in full, with the rest retrieved from reference TRBV12-5 and TRBJ2-3, is DARVTQTPRHKVTEMGQEVTMRCQPILGHNTVFWYRQTMMQGLELLAYFRNRAPLDDSGMPKDRFSAEMPDATLATLKIQPSEPRDSAVYFCASGSSGTDTQYFGPGTRLTVL.

The rearrangement uses TRBV6-5 and TRBJ1-4; TRBD1 might be the D (5 bases). The CDR3 has 15 amino acids. V shed 7 bases and J shed 0 bases, with 12 bases lying between them. Germline CDR1 reads MNHEY; CDR2 reads SVGAGI. CDR3 in DNA: TGTGCCAGCATGGCGACAGTTGCAACTAATGAAAAACTGTTTTTT. Protein: CASMATVATNEKLFF.

V and J are TRBV5-8 and TRBJ2-5; TRBD2 might be the D (5 bases). V was pared by 1 base and J by 5 bases, with 21 bases between. The CDR3 loop spans 17 amino acids. From germline, CDR1 is SGHTS and CDR2 YDEGEE. CDR3 protein: CASSLRKDSRSLETQYF. The DNA of the CDR3 is TGTGCCAGCAGCTTGAGGAAGGACTCTCGATCATTGGAGACCCAGTACTTC.

This clone was recorded only once. The chain has TRBV5-1 and TRBJ1-1, with 7 bases fitting TRBD1. Germline CDR1 is SGHRS and CDR2 is YFSETQ. The junction had 11 bases not matched to a gene; V was cut back by 4 bases and J by 8 bases. The CDR3 covers 14 residues. CDR3 in amino acids: CASSPGTAQMEAFF. CDR3 DNA sequence: TGCGCCAGCAGCCCCGGGACAGCCCAGATGGAAGCTTTCTTT.

CDR3 amino acids: CSVEDPGQDYGYTF. Here the CDR3 DNA reads TGCAGCGTTGAAGATCCCGGACAGGACTATGGCTACACCTTC. The chain is built from TRBV29-1 and TRBJ1-2, with 7 positions matching TRBD1. The CDR3 has 14 amino acids. Germline assignment: CDR1 SQVTM and CDR2 ANQGSEA. V dropped 0 bases and J dropped 3; count of bases not matched to a gene: 4.

This clone was seen only once. This rearrangement joins TRBV10-3 to TRBJ1-6; 9 nucleotides agree with TRBD1. Per the germline V gene, CDR1 is ENHRY and CDR2 is SYGVKD. The CDR3 totals 13 residues. V was clipped by 5 bases and J by 8 bases; unmatched bases: 1. The CDR3 DNA reads TGTGCCATCAGTCGGGACAGGGATTCACCCCTCCACTTT. Translation gives CAISRDRDSPLHF.

V gene TRBV7-3 combines with J gene TRBJ2-2; TRBD1 matches at 9 bases. The CDR3 covers 15 residues. CDR1 and CDR2 from the germline V gene are SGHTA and FQGTGA. The V and J ends lost 5 bases and 6 bases, in that order; junction bases with no gene match: 7. The CDR3 is CASSAGQGHPGELFF. In DNA form, the CDR3 reads TGTGCCAGCAGCGCGGGACAGGGTCATCCCGGGGAGCTGTTTTTT.

V and J are TRBV18 and TRBJ2-5, with 7 bases identical to TRBD2. Trimming took 0 bases from V and 2 from J; bases not matched to a gene: 6. This CDR3 has 16 amino acids. Germline lookup yields CDR1 KGHSH and CDR2 LQKENI. The CDR3 bases are TGTGCCAGCTCACCACCGAACGGGGGGATTCAAGAGACCCAGTACTTC. Protein: CASSPPNGGIQETQYF.

The V and J genes are TRBV5-4 and TRBJ2-5; 7 nucleotides agree with TRBD1. Germline CDR1 is SGHNT and CDR2 is YYREEE (reference sequence). The V and J ends lost 4 bases and 4 bases, in that order; junction bases with no gene match: 13. The length of the CDR3 is 16 residues. The chain's CDR3 is CASSPLTGEKAETQYF. CDR3 coding DNA: TGTGCCAGCAGCCCTCTTACAGGGGAAAAAGCAGAGACCCAGTACTTC.

The DNA of the CDR3 is TGTGCCAGCAGTTTAGACAGGGGCCCCAATCAGCCCCAGCATTTT. This encodes CASSLDRGPNQPQHF. J is TRBJ1-5 and V is TRBV27; 8 bases agree with TRBD1. The CDR3 totals 15 residues. With 2 bases clipped from V and 3 bases from J, the junction kept 3 bases outside the gene matches. Germline CDR1 MNHEY, CDR2 SMNVEV (reference sequence).

The rearrangement links TRBV28 to TRBJ1-5; TRBD1 aligns across 7 bases. This CDR3 has 15 amino acids. Germline V gene lookup returns CDR1 MDHEN and CDR2 SYDVKM. The trim removed 6 bases at V and 3 bases at J, leaving 8 bases unmatched. CDR3 sequence: CASSLDRQVNQPQHF. The CDR3 region has the DNA TGTGCCAGCAGCCTGGACAGGCAGGTCAATCAGCCCCAGCATTTT.

This clone was counted a single time. V gene TRBV5-1 combines with J gene TRBJ1-1; 8 bases match TRBD1. V dropped 3 bases and J dropped 1; count of bases not matched to a gene: 5. The CDR3 consists of 15 residues. Germline V gene sequence: CDR1 SGHRS, CDR2 YFSETQ. CDR3 DNA sequence: TGCGCCAGCAGCTGGACGGACAGGGCGAACACTGAAGCTTTCTTT. It codes for CASSWTDRANTEAFF.